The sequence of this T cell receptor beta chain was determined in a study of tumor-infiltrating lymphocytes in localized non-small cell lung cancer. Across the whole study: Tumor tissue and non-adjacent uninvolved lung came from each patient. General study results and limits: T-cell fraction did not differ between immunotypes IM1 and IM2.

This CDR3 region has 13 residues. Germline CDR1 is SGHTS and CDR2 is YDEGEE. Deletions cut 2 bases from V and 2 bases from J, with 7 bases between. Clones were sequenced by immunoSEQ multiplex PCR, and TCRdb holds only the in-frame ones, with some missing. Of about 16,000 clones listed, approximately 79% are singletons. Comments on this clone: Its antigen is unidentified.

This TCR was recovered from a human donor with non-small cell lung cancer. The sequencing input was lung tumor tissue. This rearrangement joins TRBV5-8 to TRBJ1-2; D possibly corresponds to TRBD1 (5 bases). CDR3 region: CASSFDSNYGYTF. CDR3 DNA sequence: TGTGCCAGCAGCTTTGACAGCAACTATGGCTACACCTTC.